This T cell receptor (beta chain) was sequenced during a study of T cell responses to AZD1222 COVID-19 vaccine. General study results and limits: Among the donors, most were white British and more were female, and clonal diversity was possibly underestimated. Mapped onto spike, vaccine-associated CD4 TCRs spanned it and were dominant at 160-218 and 743-854.

The V end was cut by 3 bases, the J end by 7 bases, with 15 bases between. The CDR3 is 15 residues long. Germline V gene sequence: CDR1 MDHEN, CDR2 SYDVKM. The table came from immunoSEQ multiplex PCR; TCRdb's copy has only in-frame clones and leaves some out. The table includes about 180,000 clones, approximately 94% detected once. Turning to this clone: Its antigen is unknown.

The input for sequencing was peripheral blood, taken 28 days after the second AZD1222 dose. This TCR was recovered from an adult who received the AZD1222 COVID-19 vaccine. This chain joins TRBV28 and TRBJ1-4; maybe TRBD1 (5 bases). This CDR3 reads CASSFHRSGGEKLFF. The DNA of the CDR3 is TGTGCCAGCAGTTTTCACAGGTCGGGGGGTGAAAAACTGTTTTTT.